This T cell receptor (beta chain) was recovered during a study of T cell changes during pregnancy in multiple sclerosis. Looked up from germline, CDR1 is ENHRY and CDR2 is SYGVKD. The J segment lost 2 bases and the V segment lost 7 bases, leaving 10 bases of the junction unmatched. The CDR3 is made up of 16 amino acids. Assay used: immunoSEQ multiplex PCR; TCRdb lists only in-frame clones, some missing. The sample has roughly 86,000 clones, roughly 92% seen once. Material: peripheral blood, obtained in the first trimester of pregnancy. The TCR originated in a female donor with multiple sclerosis, enrolled in a pregnancy study. The chain carries TRBV10-3 and TRBJ2-7; 11 nucleotides line up with TRBD2. This chain's CDR3 is CAITGTSGTRAYEQYF. The CDR3 bases are TGTGCCATCACCGGGACTAGCGGAACCAGGGCCTACGAGCAGTACTTC.